Sequencing of this T cell receptor (beta chain) was carried out in a study of blood T cell repertoires in COVID-19. About the research overall: COVID-19 samples collected from the United States, Italy and Spain covered acute and convalescent phases. Nucleic acid was either cDNA or gDNA, and it came from T cells, B-cell-depleted T cells, or PBMCs.

The CDR3 extends over 13 amino acids. V was pared by 7 bases and J by 5 bases, with 8 bases of the junction left unmatched. Germline CDR1 and CDR2: LNHDA and SQIVND (reference sequence). Per the original methods: Estimates of nucleated cell counts were drawn from the amplification of reference gene primers. Method: immunoSEQ multiplex PCR; TCRdb's copy keeps in-frame clones and lacks some. Clone size and V and J calls were adopted from that table, with D and trimming inferred from the DNA. The sample consists of 280,000 or so clones, about four fifths of them appearing once. This clone was seen more than once but under ten times.

The chain couples TRBV19 to TRBJ2-7; 7 bases align to TRBD1. The sample comprised peripheral blood. This clonotype originated in a woman aged 45-65 years who had recovered from COVID-19. CDR3 sequence (DNA): TGTGCCAGTAAAAGGACAGGTTTCGACGAGCAGTACTTC. This encodes CASKRTGFDEQYF.